This TCR beta chain was recovered during a study of T cell repertoires in cytomegalovirus infection. One entry per CDR3 protein, called by TCRdb with MiXCR from the reads. In the table there are 830,000 or so distinct CDR3 sequences, less than 35% of which are singletons. This clonotype appeared a few times. Its antigen is not known. The CDR3 is 14 amino acids. CDR1 is MNHNY and CDR2 is SVGAGI in the germline V gene (reference sequence). Trimming removed 2 bases at V and 0 bases at J, with 5 bases between. Sequences were derived from cultured CD8+ T cells from PBMCs, sampled from culture after CMV antigen stimulation. The V and J genes are TRBV6-6 and TRBJ1-3; D not certain. The receptor was derived from a human donor in good health (CMV status not recorded). Some clones in this sample may be carry-over from other donors' samples. The CDR3 spells CASSYRPSGNTIYF. DNA for the CDR3: TGTGCCAGCAGTTACCGACCCTCTGGAAACACCATATATTTT.